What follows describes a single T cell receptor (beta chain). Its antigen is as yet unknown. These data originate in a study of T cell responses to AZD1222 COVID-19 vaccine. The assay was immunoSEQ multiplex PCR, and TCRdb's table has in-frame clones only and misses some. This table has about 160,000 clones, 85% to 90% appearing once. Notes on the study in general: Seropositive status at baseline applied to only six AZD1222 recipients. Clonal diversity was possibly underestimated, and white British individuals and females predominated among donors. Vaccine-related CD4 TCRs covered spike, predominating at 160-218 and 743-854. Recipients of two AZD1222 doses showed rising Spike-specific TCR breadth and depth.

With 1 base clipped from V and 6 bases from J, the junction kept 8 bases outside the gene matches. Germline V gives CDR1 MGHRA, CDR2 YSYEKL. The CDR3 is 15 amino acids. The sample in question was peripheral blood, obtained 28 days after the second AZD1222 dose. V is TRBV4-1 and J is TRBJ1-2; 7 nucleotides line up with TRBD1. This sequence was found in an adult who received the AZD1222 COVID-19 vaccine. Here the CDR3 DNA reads TGCGCCAGCAGCCAAGGGCAGGGGGATCGGAATGGCTACACCTTC. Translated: CASSQGQGDRNGYTF.